This TCR beta chain appears in the sequencing data of a study of blood T cell repertoires in COVID-19. Study context: T cells, B-cell-depleted T cells, or PBMCs supplied cDNA or gDNA.

In the original workflow: Amplification of reference gene primers provided the estimated nucleated cell counts. Assay: immunoSEQ multiplex PCR; the TCRdb copy retains only in-frame clones and omits some. D and trimming were read from the DNA, whereas the V and J calls and clone size are those reported in that table. This sample has approximately 210,000 clones; about 93% occur once, and the top ten carry approximately 0.8%. Per germline, CDR1 SNHLY and CDR2 FYNNEI. With V trimmed by 8 bases and J by 7 bases, 6 bases remained unmatched. The CDR3 is 13 residues long. One Seattle source followed patients from active infection through their disease course.

The source of this sequence is a man aged 25 to 40 with COVID-19, enrolled during active disease. The chain couples TRBV2 to TRBJ1-5; 9 nucleotides agree with TRBD1. Material: peripheral blood. CDR3 coding DNA: TGTGCCAGCGCAGGACAGGGGACCCAGCCCCAGCATTTT. As protein: CASAGQGTQPQHF.